This TCR beta chain was recovered during a study of identical twins. Study findings and constraints: Invariant MAIT and iNKT cells are populations that could partly confound zero-insertion analyses.

Using its own MiXCR run on the 5' RACE reads, TCRdb lists one record per CDR3 protein. In the table there are under 250,000 distinct CDR3 sequences, 7.5% of which are singletons. All donors were healthy Caucasians. About this clonotype: As yet, its antigen is unknown.

The sample was also linked to a second study, of yellow fever vaccine responses in identical twins.

The clonotype comes from a woman between 18 and 30 years old in good health. Sequenced sample: memory (CD45RO+) T cells sorted from blood.

CDR3 DNA sequence: TGTGCCAGCCGGCCCTACAATGAGCAGTTCTTC. Translation: CASRPYNEQFF. This rearrangement joins TRBV2 to TRBJ2-1; D remains ambiguous. CDR1 and CDR2 (germline): SNHLY, FYNNEI. The germline V and J ends were trimmed by 8 bases and 2 bases, with 4 bases remaining between them. The CDR3 is 11 residues long.